This TCR beta chain was documented in a study of cytomegalovirus exposure and HLA in healthy donors. In the PCR, 60 Vbeta and 13 Jbeta primers were used. Some clones are missing from TCRdb's copy, which holds only in-frame ones; the method was immunoSEQ multiplex PCR. The table records 150,000 to 200,000 clones, about three quarters of them present only once. Study-level findings and limits: CMV serostatus was the only recorded immune exposure for donors.

Notes on this clone: Antigen specificity is unknown.

The V gene lost 5 bases and the J gene lost 0 bases, with 11 bases spanning the gap. Germline V gene sequence: CDR1 SGHVS, CDR2 FNYEAQ. This CDR3 is 15 amino acids long. The clonotype comes from a woman aged 40 to 50 in good health and CMV-seropositive. The sequenced sample consisted of PBMCs. The genes are TRBV7-6 and TRBJ2-1; possible D gene TRBD2, 5 bases. This CDR3 is CASSREAGSYNEQFF. Here the CDR3 DNA reads TGTGCCAGCAGCCGAGAGGCGGGCTCCTACAATGAGCAGTTCTTC. Drawing the rest from reference TRBV7-6 and TRBJ2-1, the complete variable domain is GAGVSQSPRYKVTKRGQDVALRCDPISGHVSLYWYRQALGQGPEFLTYFNYEAQQDKSGLPNDRFSAERPEGSISTLTIQRTEQRDSAMYRCASSREAGSYNEQFFGPGTRLTVL.